One and the same sample provided the 22 T cell receptor beta chains below, sequenced in a study of T cells after yellow fever vaccination (dated 2019 in TCRdb). Libraries were prepared through 5' RACE. Sequencing was performed on an Illumina NovaSeq 6000. The public sequencing data were trimmed at Q25 with fastp and processed into clonotypes with MiXCR by TCRdb, which kept only in-frame beta chains. Entries that share a CDR3 protein sequence are merged under the most common genes and DNA. The sample contains about 340,000 distinct CDR3 sequences, approximately 12% of them found a single time. About 3% of the sample rests with the top ten. The sample's treatment or condition label is to be understood as: live attenuated yellow fever vaccine strain. Source: CD4+ T cells sorted from PBMCs, taken 15 days after the yellow fever booster vaccination. These receptor sequences come from a man in his late teens or twenties who received the YFV17D yellow fever vaccine.

V and J are TRBV28 and TRBJ2-7; D unresolved. There are 14 residues in the CDR3. The V gene lost 1 base and the J gene lost 1 base, with 8 bases spanning the gap. The germline V gene encodes CDR1 MDHEN and CDR2 SYDVKM. The CDR3 sequence is CASSLSPDSYEQYV. In DNA form, the CDR3 reads TGTGCCAGCAGTTTATCTCCTGATTCCTACGAGCAGTACGTC.

The CDR3 DNA is TGCAGTGCTAGGGGACAGGGGCTCTCCTACGAGCAGTACTTC. Its protein product is CSARGQGLSYEQYF. The chain recombines TRBV20-1 with TRBJ2-7; the match to TRBD1 covers 10 bases. CDR1 is DFQATT and CDR2 is SNEGSKA in the germline V gene (reference sequence). This CDR3 has 14 residues. Trimming cost V 3 bases and J 0 bases; bases outside gene matches: 2.

This clonotype has only a few counts. The chain links TRBV5-1 to TRBJ2-6, with D unresolved. Per the germline V gene, CDR1 is SGHRS and CDR2 is YFSETQ. The CDR3 is 11 amino acids. V was cut by 7 bases and J by 8 bases, with 7 bases left in between. The CDR3 loop reads CASLESNVLTF. The CDR3 DNA follows: TGCGCCAGCCTGGAGTCCAACGTCCTGACTTTC. The whole variable domain, filled in from reference TRBV5-1 and TRBJ2-6, reads KAGVTQTPRYLIKTRGQQVTLSCSPISGHRSVSWYQQTPGQGLQFLFEYFSETQRNKGNFPGRFSGRQFSNSRSEMNVSTLELGDSALYLCASLESNVLTFGAGSRLTVL.

The chain uses TRBV4-1 and TRBJ2-1; tentatively, D is TRBD2 (7 bases). The CDR3 is made up of 16 amino acids. Trimming left V 10 bases short and J 5 bases short, with 24 bases between. CDR1 and CDR2 (germline): MGHRA, YSYEKL. The CDR3 region is CAISPGRGGPNNEQFF. CDR3 coding DNA: TGCGCCATCTCGCCGGGGAGGGGGGGCCCCAACAATGAGCAGTTCTTC.

This clonotype was observed a handful of times. The genes are TRBV6-6 and TRBJ2-3; D might be TRBD1 or TRBD2, each matching 5 bases. V lost 2 bases and J 2 bases, leaving 8 bases between the germline ends. The CDR3 totals 14 residues. Per the germline V gene, CDR1 is MNHNY and CDR2 is SVGAGI (reference sequence). CDR3 coding DNA: TGTGCCAGCAGTTACAGGGACCCCACAGATACGCAGTATTTT. As protein: CASSYRDPTDTQYF.

This clonotype appeared a few times. The chain employs TRBV5-1 and TRBJ2-7; a weak D match, TRBD1 (6 bases). The CDR3 runs 13 residues. Deletions cut 6 bases from V and 2 bases from J, with 12 bases between. The germline V gene encodes CDR1 SGHRS and CDR2 YFSETQ. CDR3 protein: CASTLTGTYEQYF. The CDR3 nucleotides are TGCGCCAGCACCCTGACAGGCACCTACGAGCAGTACTTC.

CDR3 in amino acids: CASSFGLVGDTQYF. CDR3 coding DNA: TGTGCCAGCAGCTTCGGACTAGTAGGAGATACGCAGTATTTT. V is TRBV7-9 and J is TRBJ2-3; 7 bases are shared with TRBD2. Germline CDR1 is SEHNR and CDR2 is FQNEAQ (reference sequence). This CDR3 is 14 amino acids long. Germline trimming cut 3 bases from V and 5 bases from J; bases unmatched to any gene: 5.

This clonotype turned up a few times. This CDR3 is CASSRSTGNEQYV. The CDR3 coding sequence is TGTGCCAGCTCACGTTCGACAGGGAACGAGCAGTACGTC. The rearrangement uses TRBV18 and TRBJ2-7; 7 bases match TRBD1. From germline, CDR1 is KGHSH and CDR2 LQKENI. The CDR3 length is 13 residues. V trimming: 4 bases; J trimming: 5 bases; junction bases outside the gene matches: 5.

This chain links TRBV7-9 with TRBJ1-4, with unresolved D. Trimming removed 3 bases at V and 7 bases at J, with 15 bases between. This CDR3 has 15 amino acids. Germline lookup yields CDR1 SEHNR and CDR2 FQNEAQ (reference sequence). The CDR3 reads CASSLGFGFPEKLFF. CDR3 in DNA: TGTGCCAGCAGCTTGGGATTCGGTTTTCCTGAAAAACTGTTTTTT.

This clonotype was found a few times. V gene TRBV19 combines with J gene TRBJ2-1, with D possibly matching TRBD1 (6 bases). Looked up from germline, CDR1 is LNHDA and CDR2 is SQIVND (reference sequence). The V end was cut by 6 bases, the J end by 8 bases, with 23 bases between. The CDR3 loop spans 16 amino acids. The CDR3 loop reads CASSNRDKIGSDEQFF. CDR3 DNA: TGTGCCAGTAGCAACCGGGACAAGATTGGGTCGGATGAGCAGTTCTTC.

The chain links TRBV5-4 to TRBJ2-5; D is perhaps TRBD1 or TRBD2 (5 bases each). CDR1 SGHNT and CDR2 YYREEE come from the germline V gene (reference sequence). CDR3 size: 13 residues. V was shortened by 2 bases and J by 3 bases, with 8 bases between the two germline ends. CDR3 nucleotides: TGTGCCAGCAGCTTTTGGGGGAAAGAGACCCAGTACTTC. Its protein product is CASSFWGKETQYF.

This chain uses TRBV28 with TRBJ1-2, with no clear D. The CDR3 contains 17 residues. Germline-derived CDR1 and CDR2 are MDHEN and SYDVKM. V shed 5 bases and J shed 4 bases, with 23 bases lying between them. The CDR3 loop is CASSPSVGRTLTYGYTF. DNA for the CDR3: TGTGCCAGCAGTCCCTCCGTAGGTAGGACCCTCACCTATGGCTACACCTTC.

This clonotype was recorded at least ten times. The V and J genes are TRBV4-2 and TRBJ2-7; D gene ambiguous. V gave up 0 bases and J gave up 4 bases, with 4 bases separating them. The CDR3 contains 12 residues. In germline, CDR1 is LGHNA, CDR2 YNFKEQ. Here the CDR3 reads CASSQEGYEQYF. The CDR3 region has the DNA TGTGCCAGCAGCCAAGAGGGGTACGAGCAGTACTTC.

The chain carries TRBV20-1 and TRBJ2-5; TRBD2 matches at 7 bases. V was pared by 5 bases and J by 4 bases, with 16 bases of the junction left unmatched. The CDR3 covers 16 residues. Germline lookup yields CDR1 DFQATT and CDR2 SNEGSKA (reference sequence). CDR3 bases: TGCAGTGCTTTCCCCCGGGGAGGGGCGCAGGGAGAGACCCAGTACTTC. It specifies CSAFPRGGAQGETQYF.

The CDR3 DNA is TGTGCCAGCAGCCCGCCGGGACTCTCAGATACGCAGTATTTT. Translated, it gives CASSPPGLSDTQYF. The V gene is TRBV5-4, the J gene TRBJ2-3; a weak D match, TRBD2 (6 bases). V was clipped by 4 bases and J by 4 bases, with 13 bases between them. Germline CDR1 and CDR2: SGHNT and YYREEE (reference sequence). The CDR3 is made up of 14 amino acids.

This sequence joins TRBV11-2 and TRBJ1-1, with D unresolved. Germline CDR1 and CDR2: SGHAT and FQNNGV. The CDR3 is 13 residues long. Trimming took off 3 bases at V and 3 bases at J, with 8 bases between the two ends. The chain's CDR3 is CASSFSRYTEAFF. As DNA, the CDR3 is TGTGCCAGCAGCTTTAGCAGATACACTGAAGCTTTCTTT.

A few counts support this clonotype. This rearrangement joins TRBV7-2 to TRBJ2-5; maybe TRBD2 (7 bases). The ends were cut back, 3 bases at V and 5 bases at J, with 16 bases in the middle. CDR3 length equals 15 residues. Germline loops: CDR1 SGHTA, CDR2 FQGNSA. The DNA for the CDR3 is TGTGCCAGCAGCTTCGTTCGGGGGGCCTACGAGACCCAGTACTTC. Encoded protein: CASSFVRGAYETQYF. The variable domain in full, with the rest retrieved from reference TRBV7-2 and TRBJ2-5, is GAGVSQSPSNKVTEKGKDVELRCDPISGHTALYWYRQSLGQGLEFLIYFQGNSAPDKSGLPSDRFSAERTGGSVSTLTIQRTQQEDSAVYLCASSFVRGAYETQYFGPGTRLLVL.

The J gene is TRBJ2-3, the V gene TRBV12-3 or TRBV12-4, with D perhaps matching TRBD1 or TRBD2 (5 bases each). Trimming left V 5 bases short and J 10 bases short, with 28 bases between. CDR3 length: 17 residues. This chain's CDR3 is CASSNGPAGGSSWAQYF. In DNA form, the CDR3 reads TGTGCCAGCAGTAACGGGCCGGCTGGGGGTTCAAGTTGGGCGCAGTATTTT.

This chain joins TRBV12-3 or TRBV12-4 and TRBJ1-4; 9 positions match TRBD1. With 6 bases clipped from V and 7 bases from J, the junction kept 6 bases outside the gene matches. The CDR3 loop spans 14 amino acids. The CDR3 region is CASRGQGPSEKLFF. Here the CDR3 DNA reads TGTGCCAGCAGGGGACAGGGTCCAAGTGAAAAACTGTTTTTT.

This clonotype was picked up a small number of times. The gene calls are TRBV4-1 and TRBJ1-6; a possible D gene is TRBD1 (6 bases). Germline-derived CDR1 and CDR2 are MGHRA and YSYEKL. The CDR3 consists of 16 residues. Between the trimmed V and J ends, which lost 0 bases and 5 bases, there was a span of 11 bases. The CDR3 nucleotides read TGCGCCAGCAGCCAAGAGTGGGCAGGGGATAATTCACCCCTCCACTTT. Protein: CASSQEWAGDNSPLHF.

The V and J genes are TRBV5-1 and TRBJ2-5, with D possibly TRBD1 on 5 matching bases. V gave up 5 bases and J gave up 0 bases, with 11 bases separating them. This CDR3 has 14 residues. CDR1 is SGHRS and CDR2 is YFSETQ in the germline V gene. Written as DNA, the CDR3 is TGCGCCAGCAGAAGGGGTACTTACCAAGAGACCCAGTACTTC. The encoded protein is CASRRGTYQETQYF.

The chain links TRBV18 to TRBJ2-4, with D unclear. V dropped 2 bases and J dropped 9 bases, with 17 bases sitting between them. Germline V gives CDR1 KGHSH, CDR2 LQKENI. This CDR3 is 15 amino acids long. CDR3 in amino acids: CASSPSETLGPIQYF. CDR3 in DNA: TGTGCCAGCTCACCAAGTGAGACCCTCGGGCCCATTCAGTACTTC.